Listed here is a single T cell receptor beta chain. The data belong to a study of T cell changes during pregnancy in multiple sclerosis. Trimming took 3 bases from V and 3 from J, leaving 15 bases between them. The CDR3 length is 15 residues. Germline CDR1 is SGHDT and CDR2 is YYEEEE. Using immunoSEQ multiplex PCR, the repertoire was profiled, and TCRdb retains in-frame clones only, with some absent. The sample has 34,000 or so clones, less than 95% seen once; the top ten hold about 10%. The sample here was CD8+ T cells from peripheral blood mononuclear cells, taken before pregnancy. The genes are TRBV5-6 and TRBJ1-2; a weak D match, TRBD1 (6 bases). The sequence was collected from a female donor with multiple sclerosis, enrolled in a pregnancy study. CDR3 DNA: TGTGCCAGCAGCTCGCTGGACAGCCTGCACTATGGCTACACCTTC. Protein product: CASSSLDSLHYGYTF.